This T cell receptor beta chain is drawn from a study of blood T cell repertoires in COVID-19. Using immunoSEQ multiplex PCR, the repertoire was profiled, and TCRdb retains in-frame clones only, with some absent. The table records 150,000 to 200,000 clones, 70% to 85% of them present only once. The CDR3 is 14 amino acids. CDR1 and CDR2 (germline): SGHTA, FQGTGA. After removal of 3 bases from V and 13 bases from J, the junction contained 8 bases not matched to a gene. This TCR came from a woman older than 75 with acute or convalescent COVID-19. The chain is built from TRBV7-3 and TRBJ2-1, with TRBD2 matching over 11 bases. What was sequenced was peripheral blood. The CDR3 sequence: CASSLLAGGQVQFF. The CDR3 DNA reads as TGTGCCAGCAGCTTGCTAGCGGGAGGCCAGGTACAGTTCTTC.